This T cell receptor (beta chain) derives from a study of blood T cell repertoires in COVID-19. Study at large: Material from acute and convalescent COVID-19 was sourced from the United States, Italy and Spain.

This clone was recorded once. The germline gives CDR1 MNHNS, CDR2 SASEGT. The ends lost 1 base at V and 0 bases at J; junction bases unmatched: 4. The CDR3 has 18 residues. Per the authors' pipeline: Nucleated cell number was recorded as an estimate derived from reference gene primer amplification. Clones were read by immunoSEQ multiplex PCR, and TCRdb kept only the in-frame ones, dropping some. V, J and clone size are those of that table, while D and trimming were read from the DNA. This table holds 95,000 to 100,000 clones, 80% to 90% found once. Sequenced input: peripheral blood. The J gene is TRBJ1-6, the V gene TRBV6-1; 9 bases map to TRBD1. This TCR was recovered from a woman in her twenties or thirties with acute or convalescent COVID-19. The CDR3 DNA reads as TGTGCCAGCAGTGAAGACAGGGGGCAAAGCTCCTATAATTCACCCCTCCACTTT. It encodes CASSEDRGQSSYNSPLHF.